Below are 19 T cell receptor beta chains sequenced from a single sample in a study of post-analysis software for immune sequencing data. Prepared TCR beta cDNA libraries contained unique molecular identifiers. TCRdb re-called the PCR reads with MiXCR, one entry per CDR3 protein. In the table there are 160,000 or so distinct CDR3 sequences, about 34% of which are singletons. Sample: blood, taken after autologous hematopoietic stem cell transplantation. Source of these receptors: a girl aged 10-17 years with multiple sclerosis.

This clonotype was seen a few times. At one end the junction does not follow the germline gene, possibly because of a read error. This chain connects TRBV18 to TRBJ2-4; the D gene is possibly TRBD1 (6 bases). The CDR3 runs to 15 residues. From germline, CDR1 is KGHSH and CDR2 LQKENI. The CDR3 is CASSPPAGARNIQYF. The DNA of the CDR3 is TGTGCCAGCTCACCACCGGCAGGGGCCAGAAACATTCAGTACTTC.

CDR3 residues: CASRGGQGVNSPLHF. In DNA form, the CDR3 reads TGCGCCAGCAGAGGGGGTCAGGGGGTTAATTCACCCCTCCACTTT. The V gene is TRBV5-1, the J gene TRBJ1-6; TRBD1 matches at 7 bases. The trim removed 5 bases at V and 6 bases at J, leaving 8 bases unmatched. Germline assignment: CDR1 SGHRS and CDR2 YFSETQ. The CDR3 length is 15 residues.

J is TRBJ2-1 and V is TRBV6-2 or TRBV6-3; possibly TRBD2 for D (6 bases). Germline values: CDR1 MNHEY, CDR2 SVGEGT. Trimming left V 2 bases short and J 1 base short, with 9 bases between. CDR3 length: 15 amino acids. The CDR3 DNA reads TGTGCCAGCAGTTACCGGGAGAAGTCCTACAATGAGCAGTTCTTC. Translating it yields CASSYREKSYNEQFF.

The gene calls are TRBV5-1 and TRBJ2-2; possible D gene TRBD2, 6 bases. The V gene's germline CDR1 is SGHRS and CDR2 YFSETQ. The CDR3 is made up of 16 amino acids. V was clipped by 0 bases and J by 6 bases, with 15 bases between them. For the CDR3, the DNA is TGCGCCAGCAGCTTGGGACTAGTGGGAGCAGCCGGGGAGCTGTTTTTT. Translating gives CASSLGLVGAAGELFF.

As for this clonotype: With a much larger clone just one base away, this may be a read error. CDR3 DNA sequence: TGTGCCAGCAGTGACTCGAAAAGGGTTTCCCACGAGCAGTACTTC. This translates into CASSDSKRVSHEQYF. The chain is built from TRBV6-4 and TRBJ2-7; D gene unclear. Germline-derived CDR1 and CDR2 are MRHNA and SNTAGT. The germline V and J ends were trimmed by 0 bases and 5 bases, with 14 bases remaining between them. The CDR3 extends over 15 amino acids.

The J gene is TRBJ2-1, the V gene TRBV10-3; D possibly corresponds to TRBD2 (6 bases). The CDR3 is made up of 17 amino acids. CDR1 and CDR2 (germline): ENHRY, SYGVKD. Between the trimmed V and J ends, which lost 5 bases and 4 bases, there was a span of 21 bases. The CDR3 sequence is CAISSDPLADHYNEQFF. The CDR3 DNA reads as TGTGCCATCAGTAGCGACCCCTTAGCGGACCATTACAATGAGCAGTTCTTC.

The chain employs TRBV5-1 and TRBJ2-5, with D perhaps TRBD2 (6 bases). Germline-derived CDR1 and CDR2 are SGHRS and YFSETQ. CDR3 length: 14 residues. Trimming shortened V by 0 bases and J by 8 bases, and 14 bases separated the two germline ends. The CDR3 region is CASSLDSGRFTQYF. CDR3 nucleotide sequence: TGCGCCAGCAGCTTGGATAGCGGTCGGTTTACCCAGTACTTC.

This sequence joins TRBV12-3 or TRBV12-4 and TRBJ2-1; 12 bases agree with TRBD1. The CDR3 extends over 14 amino acids. The V gene end was trimmed by 6 bases and the J gene end by 12 bases; junction bases not matched to a gene: 9. The CDR3, as DNA: TGTGCCAGCAGGATGGGACAGGGGGCAGGTGGGCAGTTCTTC. Protein: CASRMGQGAGGQFF.

The V call is TRBV10-3, the J call TRBJ1-2; weak D call: TRBD1 (5 bases). Germline V gene lookup returns CDR1 ENHRY and CDR2 SYGVKD. The length of the CDR3 is 13 residues. V gave up 1 base and J gave up 2 bases, with 5 bases separating them. CDR3 amino acids: CAISEWGNYGYTF. In DNA, the CDR3 is TGTGCCATCAGTGAGTGGGGGAACTATGGCTACACCTTC.

A note on this clonotype: The junction shows a germline mismatch at one end, possibly a read error. The V and J genes are TRBV6-5 and TRBJ2-2, with 10 nucleotides matching TRBD2. The CDR3 is 16 amino acids. The germline gives CDR1 MNHEY, CDR2 SVGAGI. The CDR3 protein is CASSLGLAQNTGERFF. The CDR3, as DNA: TGTGCCAGCAGTTTGGGACTAGCGCAAAACACCGGGGAGCGGTTTTTT.

V and J are TRBV2 and TRBJ2-7; D tentatively reads TRBD1 or TRBD2 (5 bases each). The germline gives CDR1 SNHLY, CDR2 FYNNEI. Trimming left V 4 bases short and J 5 bases short, with 15 bases between. The CDR3 is made up of 14 amino acids. In DNA, the CDR3 is TGTGCCAGCAGTGTGGCAGGGAGAATCCACGAGCAGTACTTC. Translated: CASSVAGRIHEQYF.

The chain is built from TRBV20-1 and TRBJ1-2; 9 bases match TRBD1. Germline lookup yields CDR1 DFQATT and CDR2 SNEGSKA (reference sequence). V was pared by 6 bases and J by 6 bases, with 5 bases of the junction left unmatched. The CDR3 consists of 12 residues. The CDR3 DNA is TGCAGTGCGTCGGACAGGGGTCATGGCTACACCTTC. Translated: CSASDRGHGYTF.

This clonotype has only one observation. This chain joins TRBV14 and TRBJ1-2; D gene ambiguous. The germline gives CDR1 SGHDN, CDR2 FVKESK. Trimming removed 8 bases at V and 0 bases at J, with 7 bases between. This CDR3 has 12 amino acids. CDR3 residues: CASAPTNYGYTF. The CDR3 DNA reads as TGTGCCAGCGCCCCTACTAACTATGGCTACACCTTC.

This clonotype has a count of ten or more. J is TRBJ2-2 and V is TRBV2, with D maybe TRBD2 (6 bases). Germline CDR1 SNHLY, CDR2 FYNNEI. Trimming took 3 bases from V and 6 from J, leaving 14 bases between them. The CDR3 runs 15 residues. DNA of the CDR3: TGTGCCAGCAGTGAGGGGGACTTGGCGCCCGGGGAGCTGTTTTTT. It specifies CASSEGDLAPGELFF.

V gene TRBV12-3 or TRBV12-4 combines with J gene TRBJ2-3; the D is unclear. CDR3 size: 12 residues. Trimming shortened V by 4 bases and J by 5 bases, and 7 bases separated the two germline ends. The CDR3 here is CASSSSIDTQYF. The CDR3 coding sequence is TGTGCCAGCAGTTCATCCATAGATACGCAGTATTTT.

Ten or more counts support this clonotype. The rearrangement links TRBV3-1 to TRBJ1-2, with 7 nucleotides matching TRBD1. The CDR3 runs 13 residues. Looked up from germline, CDR1 is LGHDT and CDR2 is YNNKEL (reference sequence). V trimming: 1 base; J trimming: 7 bases; junction bases outside the gene matches: 3. CDR3 loop: CASSQARGLGYTF. CDR3 DNA: TGTGCCAGCAGCCAAGCGAGGGGGCTTGGCTACACCTTC.

This clonotype was counted between two and nine times. A much more abundant neighbour one base away suggests this may be a read error. The chain recombines TRBV6-6 with TRBJ1-6; D call uncertain. V lost 7 bases and J lost 2, with 18 bases in between. The CDR3 is made up of 17 amino acids. In germline, CDR1 is MNHNY, CDR2 SVGAGI (reference sequence). CDR3 bases: TGTGCCAGCACTCCCGACGGGAGGAGCACCTATAATTCACCCCTCCACTTT. Its translation: CASTPDGRSTYNSPLHF.

In this sample, this clonotype turned up a few times. V and J are TRBV7-9 and TRBJ2-1; 10 bases map to TRBD2. The CDR3 sequence is 15 residues long. CDR1 is SEHNR, CDR2 FQNEAQ, per germline (reference sequence). Germline trimming cut 0 bases from V and 7 bases from J; bases unmatched to any gene: 3. The CDR3 here is CASSLASGGVNEQFF. The CDR3 coding sequence is TGTGCCAGCAGCTTAGCCAGCGGGGGGGTAAATGAGCAGTTCTTC.

This clonotype was observed once. The chain uses TRBV7-2 and TRBJ2-3; 9 bases agree with TRBD2. There are 16 residues in the CDR3. V shed 3 bases and J 4 bases; nucleotides not matched to a gene: 8. Per germline, CDR1 SGHTA and CDR2 FQGNSA. CDR3 protein: CASSFVPSGASDTQYF. The CDR3, as DNA: TGTGCCAGCAGCTTCGTCCCTAGCGGGGCTTCAGATACGCAGTATTTT.